The TCR beta chain under discussion was sequenced for a study of regulatory T cells in long-lasting Graves disease. About the research overall: For a period under 3 months, newly diagnosed Graves' patients had taken antithyroid drugs.

This CDR3 region has 15 residues. Both iRepertoire HTBI primers and Arm-PCR of CDR3 regions were used to build the TCR beta libraries. In the study's own analysis: Among the samples, under 70 TRBV and 14 TRBJ segments were identified. TCRdb processed the multiplex PCR reads anew with MiXCR; each CDR3 protein has one entry. The V and J calls and clone size come from TCRdb's table, not from the authors' own analysis. There are 450,000 to 600,000 distinct CDR3 sequences in the sample; about 14% occur only once, and 10% lies in the top ten. Broader study findings: Whereas new patients shared roughly 910 public clonotypes, persistent patients shared more, at under 3,500.

In the case of this clonotype: Its antigen remains unknown. The junction departs from the called germline gene at one end, perhaps through a read error.

The time point denotes: newly diagnosed GD, antithyroid drugs for less than 3 months. Extracted RNA from PBMCs served as the source of the TCR library. Blood from the periphery, approximately 9 milliliters in all, was drawn into EDTA tubes. Separately, the same data were catalogued under a study of T cells in Graves' hyperthyroidism and ophthalmopathy.

The rearrangement joins TRBV12-3 or TRBV12-4 to TRBJ1-3, with 7 bases matching TRBD1. Here the sequenced sample was peripheral blood mononuclear cells (PBMCs), taken at new diagnosis, from a patient treated with antithyroid drugs. The source of this sequence is a man aged 25-40 years with Graves disease. The CDR3: CASSAQGISGNTLYF. The CDR3 DNA follows: TGTGCCAGCAGTGCACAGGGGATTTCAGGAAACACCTTATATTTT.